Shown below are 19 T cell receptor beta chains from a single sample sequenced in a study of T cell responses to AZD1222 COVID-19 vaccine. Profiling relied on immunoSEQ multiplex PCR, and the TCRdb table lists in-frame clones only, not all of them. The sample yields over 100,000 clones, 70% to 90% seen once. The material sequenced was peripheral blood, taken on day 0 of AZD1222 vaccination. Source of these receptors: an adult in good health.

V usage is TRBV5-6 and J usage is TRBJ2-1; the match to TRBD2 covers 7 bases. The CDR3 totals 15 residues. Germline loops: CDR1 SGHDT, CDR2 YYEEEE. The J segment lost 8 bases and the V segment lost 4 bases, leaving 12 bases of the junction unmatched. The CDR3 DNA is TGTGCCAGCAGCACTCACGGGACTACTCGCGATGAGCAGTTCTTC. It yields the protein CASSTHGTTRDEQFF.

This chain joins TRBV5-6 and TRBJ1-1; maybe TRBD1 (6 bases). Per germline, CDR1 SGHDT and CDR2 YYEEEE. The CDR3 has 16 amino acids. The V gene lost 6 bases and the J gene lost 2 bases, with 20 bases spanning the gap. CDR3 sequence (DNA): TGTGCCAGCACCAAGGGGTGGGGGCGAATCAACACTGAAGCTTTCTTT. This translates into CASTKGWGRINTEAFF.

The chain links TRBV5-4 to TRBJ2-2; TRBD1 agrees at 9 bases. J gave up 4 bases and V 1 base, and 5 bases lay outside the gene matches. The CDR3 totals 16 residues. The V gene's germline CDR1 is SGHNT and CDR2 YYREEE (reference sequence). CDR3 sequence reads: CASSLLGGQGTGELFF. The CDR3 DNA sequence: TGTGCCAGCAGCTTGTTAGGGGGACAGGGCACCGGGGAGCTGTTTTTT.

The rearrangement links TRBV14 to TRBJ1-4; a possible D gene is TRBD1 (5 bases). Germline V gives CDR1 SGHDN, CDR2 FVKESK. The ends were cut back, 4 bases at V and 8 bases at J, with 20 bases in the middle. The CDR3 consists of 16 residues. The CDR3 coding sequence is TGTGCCAGCAGCCCTTCGGTGTCGGGACTCAGAGAAAAACTGTTTTTT. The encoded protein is CASSPSVSGLREKLFF.

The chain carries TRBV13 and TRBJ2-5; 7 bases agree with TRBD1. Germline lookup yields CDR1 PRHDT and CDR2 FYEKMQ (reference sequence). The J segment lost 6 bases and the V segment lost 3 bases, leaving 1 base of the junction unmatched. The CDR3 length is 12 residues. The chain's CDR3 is CASSLDRKTQYF. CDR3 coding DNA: TGTGCCAGCAGCTTGGACAGGAAGACCCAGTACTTC.

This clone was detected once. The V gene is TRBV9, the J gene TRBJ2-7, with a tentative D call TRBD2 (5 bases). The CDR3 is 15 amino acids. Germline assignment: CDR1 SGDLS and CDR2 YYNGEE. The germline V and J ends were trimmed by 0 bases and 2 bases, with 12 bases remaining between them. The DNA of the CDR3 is TGTGCCAGCAGCGTAGCGAACGGGGTGACCTACGAGCAGTACTTC. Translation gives CASSVANGVTYEQYF.

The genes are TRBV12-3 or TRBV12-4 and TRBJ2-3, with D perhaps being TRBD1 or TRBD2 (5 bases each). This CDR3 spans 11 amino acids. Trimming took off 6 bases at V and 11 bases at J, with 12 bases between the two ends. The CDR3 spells CASRGVAGQYF. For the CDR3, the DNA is TGTGCCAGCAGGGGGGTGGCAGGGCAGTATTTT.

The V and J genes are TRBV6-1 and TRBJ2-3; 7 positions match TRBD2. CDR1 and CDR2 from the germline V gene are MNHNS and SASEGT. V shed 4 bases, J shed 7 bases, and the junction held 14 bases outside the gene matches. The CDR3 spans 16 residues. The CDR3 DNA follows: TGTGCCAGCAGTGTGTCTGGTGGGGGGGGGTCAAATACGCAGTATTTT. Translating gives CASSVSGGGGSNTQYF.

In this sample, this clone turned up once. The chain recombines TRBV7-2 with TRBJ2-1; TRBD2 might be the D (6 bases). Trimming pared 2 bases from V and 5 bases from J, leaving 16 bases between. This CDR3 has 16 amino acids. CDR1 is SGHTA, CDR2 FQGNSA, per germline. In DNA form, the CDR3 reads TGTGCCAGCAGCTTATCGGTGACTAGGCCGAACAATGAGCAGTTCTTC. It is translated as CASSLSVTRPNNEQFF.

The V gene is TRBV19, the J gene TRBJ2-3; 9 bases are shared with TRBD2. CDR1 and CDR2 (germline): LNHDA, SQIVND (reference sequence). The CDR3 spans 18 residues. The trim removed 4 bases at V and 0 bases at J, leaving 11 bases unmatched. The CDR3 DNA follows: TGTGCCAGTAGTAGTCGGCTAGCGGGGAGTCTTAGCACAGATACGCAGTATTTT. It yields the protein CASSSRLAGSLSTDTQYF. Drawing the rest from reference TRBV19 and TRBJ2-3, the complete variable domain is DGGITQSPKYLFRKEGQNVTLSCEQNLNHDAMYWYRQDPGQGLRLIYYSQIVNDFQKGDIAEGYSVSREKKESFPLTVTSAQKNPTAFYLCASSSRLAGSLSTDTQYFGPGTRLTVL.

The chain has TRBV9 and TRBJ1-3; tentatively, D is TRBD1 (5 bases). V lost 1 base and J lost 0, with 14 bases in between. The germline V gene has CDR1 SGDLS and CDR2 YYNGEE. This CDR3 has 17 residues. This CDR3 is CASSVTTGPSSGNTIYF. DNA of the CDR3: TGTGCCAGCAGCGTAACAACAGGACCCAGCTCTGGAAACACCATATATTTT.

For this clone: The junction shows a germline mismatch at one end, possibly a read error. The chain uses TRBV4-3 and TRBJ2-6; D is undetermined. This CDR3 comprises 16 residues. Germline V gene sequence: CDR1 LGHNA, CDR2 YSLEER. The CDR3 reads CASSQDRVSGTNVLTF. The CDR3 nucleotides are TGCGCCAGCAGCCAAGATCGGGTCAGTGGGACCAACGTCCTGACTTTC.

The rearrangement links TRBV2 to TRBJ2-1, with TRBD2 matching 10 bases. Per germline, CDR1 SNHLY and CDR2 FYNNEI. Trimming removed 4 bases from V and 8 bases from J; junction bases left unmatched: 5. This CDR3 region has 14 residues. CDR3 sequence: CASSVLAGVDEQFF. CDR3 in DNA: TGTGCCAGCAGTGTCCTAGCGGGGGTTGATGAGCAGTTCTTC.

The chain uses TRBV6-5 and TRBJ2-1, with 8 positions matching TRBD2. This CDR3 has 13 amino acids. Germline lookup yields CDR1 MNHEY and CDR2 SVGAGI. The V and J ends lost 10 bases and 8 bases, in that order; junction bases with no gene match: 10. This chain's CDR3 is CAIRSSGTHEQFF. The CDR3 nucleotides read TGTGCCATCAGGAGTAGCGGGACCCATGAGCAGTTCTTC.

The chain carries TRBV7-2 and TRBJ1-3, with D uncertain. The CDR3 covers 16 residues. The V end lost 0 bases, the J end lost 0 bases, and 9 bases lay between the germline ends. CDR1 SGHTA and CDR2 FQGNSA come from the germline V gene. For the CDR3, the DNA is TGTGCCAGCAGCTTAGCAGGAGGGAACTCTGGAAACACCATATATTTT. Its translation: CASSLAGGNSGNTIYF.

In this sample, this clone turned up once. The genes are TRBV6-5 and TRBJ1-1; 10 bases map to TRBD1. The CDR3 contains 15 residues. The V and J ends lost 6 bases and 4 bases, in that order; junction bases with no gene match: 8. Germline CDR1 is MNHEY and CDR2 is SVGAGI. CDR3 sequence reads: CASRRQGARVTEAFF. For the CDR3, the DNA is TGTGCCAGCAGGCGACAGGGGGCTCGGGTCACTGAAGCTTTCTTT.

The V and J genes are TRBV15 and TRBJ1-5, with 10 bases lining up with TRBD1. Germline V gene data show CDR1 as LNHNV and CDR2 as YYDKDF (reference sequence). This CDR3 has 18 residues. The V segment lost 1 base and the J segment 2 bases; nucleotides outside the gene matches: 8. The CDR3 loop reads CATSRGSGTGVGNQPQHF. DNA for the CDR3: TGTGCCACCAGCAGAGGGTCGGGGACAGGGGTCGGCAATCAGCCCCAGCATTTT. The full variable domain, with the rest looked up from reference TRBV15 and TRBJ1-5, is DAMVIQNPRYQVTQFGKPVTLSCSQTLNHNVMYWYQQKSSQAPKLLFHYYDKDFNNEADTPDNFQSRRPNTSFCFLDIRSPGLGDTAMYLCATSRGSGTGVGNQPQHFGDGTRLSIL.

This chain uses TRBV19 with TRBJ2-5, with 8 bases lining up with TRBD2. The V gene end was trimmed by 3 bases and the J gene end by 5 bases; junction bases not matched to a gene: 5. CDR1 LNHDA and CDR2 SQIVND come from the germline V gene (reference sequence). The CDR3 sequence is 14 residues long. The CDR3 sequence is CASSMSSGSETQYF. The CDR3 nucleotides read TGTGCCAGTAGTATGTCAAGCGGGAGCGAGACCCAGTACTTC.

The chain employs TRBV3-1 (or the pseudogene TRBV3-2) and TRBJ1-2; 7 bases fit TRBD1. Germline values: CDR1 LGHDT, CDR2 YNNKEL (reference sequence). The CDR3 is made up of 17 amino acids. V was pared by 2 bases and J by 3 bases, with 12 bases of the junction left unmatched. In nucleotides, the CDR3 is TGTGCCAGCAGCCAACTTCCTTCAGGGGGGGGAGACTATGGCTACACCTTC. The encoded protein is CASSQLPSGGGDYGYTF.